Following are 8 T cell receptor beta chains from one sample sequenced in a study of OX40 agonist ivuxolimab in advanced cancers. Produced via immunoSEQ multiplex PCR; TCRdb's table is partial and in-frame only. The data show roughly 23,000 clones, with 83% seen just once and 15% to 25% held by the top ten. Source: CD4+ or CD8+ T cells sorted from blood, taken in a trial of the OX40 agonist ivuxolimab. The receptor source for this set is an adult with an advanced solid tumor such as melanoma, head and neck, liver or kidney cancer.

V is TRBV10-3 and J is TRBJ2-2; D unclear. The CDR3 contains 14 residues. Deletions cut 6 bases from V and 0 bases from J, with 8 bases between. Germline CDR1 reads ENHRY; CDR2 reads SYGVKD. CDR3 region: CAISGDPNTGELFF. The DNA for the CDR3 is TGTGCCATCAGCGGAGACCCGAACACCGGGGAGCTGTTTTTT.

The chain links TRBV5-6 to TRBJ2-1; D gene unclear. CDR3 length: 15 amino acids. The ends were cut back, 3 bases at V and 0 bases at J, with 10 bases in the middle. Germline V lookup: CDR1 SGHDT, CDR2 YYEEEE. The CDR3 DNA is TGTGCCAGCAGCTCGGGCGTCAGCTCCTACAATGAGCAGTTCTTC. This sequence encodes CASSSGVSSYNEQFF.

This clone counts as large. The CDR3 region is CASRPDRGFSYEQYF. The CDR3 DNA is TGTGCCAGCCGACCGGACAGGGGGTTCTCCTACGAGCAGTACTTC. The gene calls are TRBV2 and TRBJ2-7; 10 bases agree with TRBD1. V lost 8 bases to trimming and J lost 0 bases; unmatched junction nucleotides: 7. The CDR3 has 15 residues. The germline CDR1 and CDR2 sequences are SNHLY and FYNNEI.

The V and J genes are TRBV19 and TRBJ1-1; 10 bases align to TRBD1. The CDR3 length is 15 residues. The germline V gene has CDR1 LNHDA and CDR2 SQIVND (reference sequence). With V trimmed by 4 bases and J by 5 bases, 7 bases remained unmatched. CDR3 DNA: TGTGCCAGTAGTAGGACAGGGGGTTGGTATACTGAAGCTTTCTTT. Encoded protein: CASSRTGGWYTEAFF. Full variable domain (missing parts from reference TRBV19 and TRBJ1-1): DGGITQSPKYLFRKEGQNVTLSCEQNLNHDAMYWYRQDPGQGLRLIYYSQIVNDFQKGDIAEGYSVSREKKESFPLTVTSAQKNPTAFYLCASSRTGGWYTEAFFGQGTRLTVV.

This clone rates as medium-sized. The V gene is TRBV19, the J gene TRBJ1-5; no clear D. Between the trimmed V and J ends, which lost 5 bases and 2 bases, there was a span of 13 bases. There are 15 residues in the CDR3. From germline, CDR1 is LNHDA and CDR2 SQIVND (reference sequence). In DNA form, the CDR3 reads TGTGCCAGTAGTGCTAGGGCCTCGGGCAATCAGCCCCAGCATTTT. The encoded protein is CASSARASGNQPQHF. Drawing the rest from reference TRBV19 and TRBJ1-5, the complete variable domain is DGGITQSPKYLFRKEGQNVTLSCEQNLNHDAMYWYRQDPGQGLRLIYYSQIVNDFQKGDIAEGYSVSREKKESFPLTVTSAQKNPTAFYLCASSARASGNQPQHFGDGTRLSIL.

The rearrangement links TRBV6-5 to TRBJ2-5; 7 bases agree with TRBD1. Germline V gene sequence: CDR1 MNHEY, CDR2 SVGAGI. CDR3 length: 15 amino acids. The ends lost 6 bases at V and 4 bases at J; junction bases unmatched: 11. CDR3 nucleotide sequence: TGTGCCAGCAGCCCCGACAGGGCCAAGGGAGAGACCCAGTACTTC. This translates into CASSPDRAKGETQYF.

The CDR3 region is CASSSAEQETQYF. The CDR3 nucleotides are TGTGCCAGCAGCTCCGCGGAACAAGAGACCCAGTACTTC. V gene TRBV6-5 combines with J gene TRBJ2-5; D is undetermined. In germline, CDR1 is MNHEY, CDR2 SVGAGI. V dropped 6 bases and J dropped 2 bases, with 10 bases sitting between them. The CDR3 consists of 13 residues.

The V gene is TRBV10-1, the J gene TRBJ1-5; D is undetermined. Trimming pared 8 bases from V and 0 bases from J, leaving 14 bases between. The CDR3 length is 15 residues. Germline CDR1 and CDR2: WNHNN and SYGVQD (reference sequence). The CDR3 nucleotides read TGCGCCAGCTCGGACCAGGTCAATAGCAATCAGCCCCAGCATTTT. This translates into CASSDQVNSNQPQHF.